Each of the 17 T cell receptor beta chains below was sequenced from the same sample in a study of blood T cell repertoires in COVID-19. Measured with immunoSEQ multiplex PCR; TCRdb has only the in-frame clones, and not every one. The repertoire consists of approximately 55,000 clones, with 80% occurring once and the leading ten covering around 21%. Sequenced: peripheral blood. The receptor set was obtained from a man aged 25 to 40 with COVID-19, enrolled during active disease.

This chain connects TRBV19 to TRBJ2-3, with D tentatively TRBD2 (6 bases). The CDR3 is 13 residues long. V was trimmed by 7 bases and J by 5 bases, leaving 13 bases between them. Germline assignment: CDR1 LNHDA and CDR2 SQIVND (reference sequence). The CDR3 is CASTPEGLDTQYF. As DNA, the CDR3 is TGTGCCAGTACCCCGGAGGGATTAGATACGCAGTATTTT.

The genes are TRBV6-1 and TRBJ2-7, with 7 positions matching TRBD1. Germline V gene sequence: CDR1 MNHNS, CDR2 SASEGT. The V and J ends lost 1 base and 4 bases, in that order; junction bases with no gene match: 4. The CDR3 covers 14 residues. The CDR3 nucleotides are TGTGCCAGCAGTGAAGGACAGGGCTTGTACGAGCAGTACTTC. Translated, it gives CASSEGQGLYEQYF.

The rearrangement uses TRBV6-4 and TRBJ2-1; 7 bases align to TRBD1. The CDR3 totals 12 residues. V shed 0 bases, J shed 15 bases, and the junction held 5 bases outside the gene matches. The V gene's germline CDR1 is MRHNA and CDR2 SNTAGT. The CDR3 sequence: CASSDSGTAWFF. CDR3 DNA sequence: TGTGCCAGCAGTGACTCGGGGACAGCTTGGTTCTTC.

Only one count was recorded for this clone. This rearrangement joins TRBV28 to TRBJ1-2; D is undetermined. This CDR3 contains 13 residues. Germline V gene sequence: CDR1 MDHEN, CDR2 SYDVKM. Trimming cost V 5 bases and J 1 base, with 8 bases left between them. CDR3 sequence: CASSPTLNYGYTF. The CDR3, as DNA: TGTGCCAGCAGTCCGACACTTAACTATGGCTACACCTTC.

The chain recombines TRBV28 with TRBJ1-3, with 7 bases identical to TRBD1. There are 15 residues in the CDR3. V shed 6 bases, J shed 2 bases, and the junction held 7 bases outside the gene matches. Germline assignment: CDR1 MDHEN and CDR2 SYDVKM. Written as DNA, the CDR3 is TGTGCCAGCAGCGAGACAGGGTTCACTGGAAACACCATATATTTT. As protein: CASSETGFTGNTIYF.

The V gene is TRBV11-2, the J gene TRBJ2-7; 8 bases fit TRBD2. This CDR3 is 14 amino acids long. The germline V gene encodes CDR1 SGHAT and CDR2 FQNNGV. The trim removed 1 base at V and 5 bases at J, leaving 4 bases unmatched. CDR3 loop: CASSLGLASDEQYF. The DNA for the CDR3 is TGTGCCAGCAGCTTAGGACTAGCGAGCGACGAGCAGTACTTC.

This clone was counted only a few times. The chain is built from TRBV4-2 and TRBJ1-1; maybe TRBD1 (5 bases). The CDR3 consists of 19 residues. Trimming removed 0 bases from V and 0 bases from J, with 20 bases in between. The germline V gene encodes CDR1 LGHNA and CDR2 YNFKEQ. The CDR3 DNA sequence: TGTGCCAGCAGCCAAGACCTAGGTAAAGCGGGGCACATGAACACTGAAGCTTTCTTT. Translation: CASSQDLGKAGHMNTEAFF.

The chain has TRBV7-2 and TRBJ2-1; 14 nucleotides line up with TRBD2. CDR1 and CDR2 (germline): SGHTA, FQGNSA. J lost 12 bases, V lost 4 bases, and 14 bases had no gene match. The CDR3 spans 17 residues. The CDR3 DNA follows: TGTGCCAGCAGCTCGATAAATGAGGGGACTAGCGGGAGAGGGCAGTTCTTC. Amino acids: CASSSINEGTSGRGQFF.

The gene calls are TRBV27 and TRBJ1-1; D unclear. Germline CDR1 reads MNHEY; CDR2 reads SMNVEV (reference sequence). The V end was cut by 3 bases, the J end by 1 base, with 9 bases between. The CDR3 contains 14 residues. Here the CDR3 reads CASSLLAGNTEAFF. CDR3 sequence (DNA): TGTGCCAGCAGTTTGCTGGCGGGGAACACTGAAGCTTTCTTT.

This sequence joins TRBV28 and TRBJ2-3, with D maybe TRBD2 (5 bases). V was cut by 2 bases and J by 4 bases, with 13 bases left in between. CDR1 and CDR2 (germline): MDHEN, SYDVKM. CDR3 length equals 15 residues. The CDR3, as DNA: TGTGCCAGCAGTTTAAGTGGAGGATACGCAGATACGCAGTATTTT. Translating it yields CASSLSGGYADTQYF.

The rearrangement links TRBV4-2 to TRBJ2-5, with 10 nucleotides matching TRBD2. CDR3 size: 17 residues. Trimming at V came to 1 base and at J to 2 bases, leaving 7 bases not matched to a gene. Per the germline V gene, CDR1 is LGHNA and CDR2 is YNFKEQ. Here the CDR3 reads CASSQGRLAGEQETQYF. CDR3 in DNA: TGTGCCAGCAGCCAAGGTCGGCTAGCGGGGGAACAAGAGACCCAGTACTTC.

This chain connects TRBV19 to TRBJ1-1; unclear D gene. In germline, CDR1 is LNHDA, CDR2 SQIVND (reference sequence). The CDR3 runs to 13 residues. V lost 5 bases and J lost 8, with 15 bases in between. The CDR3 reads CASSPLEWPEAFF. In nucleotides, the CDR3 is TGTGCCAGTAGTCCCCTTGAATGGCCCGAAGCTTTCTTT.

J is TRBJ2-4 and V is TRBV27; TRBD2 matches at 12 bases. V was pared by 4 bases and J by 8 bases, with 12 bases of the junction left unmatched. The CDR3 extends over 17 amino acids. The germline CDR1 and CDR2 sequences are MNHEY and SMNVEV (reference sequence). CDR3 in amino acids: CASSSLRLAGDGDIQYF. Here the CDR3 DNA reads TGTGCCAGCAGTTCTCTCAGACTAGCGGGAGATGGAGACATTCAGTACTTC.

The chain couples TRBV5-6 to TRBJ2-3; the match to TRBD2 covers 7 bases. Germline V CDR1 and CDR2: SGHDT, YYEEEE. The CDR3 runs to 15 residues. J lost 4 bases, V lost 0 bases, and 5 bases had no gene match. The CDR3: CASSLVAGAADTQYF. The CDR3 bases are TGTGCCAGCAGCTTGGTGGCGGGAGCCGCAGATACGCAGTATTTT.

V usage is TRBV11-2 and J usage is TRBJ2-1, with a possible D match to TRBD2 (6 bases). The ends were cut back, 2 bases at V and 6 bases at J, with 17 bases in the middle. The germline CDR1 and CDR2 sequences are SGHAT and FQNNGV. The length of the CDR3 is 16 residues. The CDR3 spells CASSLTSGSSINEQFF. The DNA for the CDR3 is TGTGCCAGCAGCTTAACTTCCGGGAGTAGCATCAATGAGCAGTTCTTC. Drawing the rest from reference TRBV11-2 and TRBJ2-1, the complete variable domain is EAGVAQSPRYKIIEKRQSVAFWCNPISGHATLYWYQQILGQGPKLLIQFQNNGVVDDSQLPKDRFSAERLKGVDSTLKIQPAKLEDSAVYLCASSLTSGSSINEQFFGPGTRLTVL.

The CDR3 nucleotides read TGCGCCAGCAGCTTCGGTGCTGGACAAGTCACCGGGGAGCTGTTTTTT. Translating gives CASSFGAGQVTGELFF. The rearrangement joins TRBV5-1 to TRBJ2-2; D possibly corresponds to TRBD1 (5 bases). V was cut by 2 bases and J by 4 bases, with 15 bases left in between. The CDR3 spans 16 residues. Germline V gene lookup returns CDR1 SGHRS and CDR2 YFSETQ. The whole variable domain, filled in from reference TRBV5-1 and TRBJ2-2, reads KAGVTQTPRYLIKTRGQQVTLSCSPISGHRSVSWYQQTPGQGLQFLFEYFSETQRNKGNFPGRFSGRQFSNSRSEMNVSTLELGDSALYLCASSFGAGQVTGELFFGEGSRLTVL.

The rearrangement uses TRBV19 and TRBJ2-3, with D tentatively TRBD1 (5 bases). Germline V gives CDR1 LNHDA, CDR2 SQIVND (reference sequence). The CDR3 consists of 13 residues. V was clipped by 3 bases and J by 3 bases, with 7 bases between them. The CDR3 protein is CASSIQGTDTQYF. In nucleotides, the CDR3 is TGTGCCAGTAGTATCCAGGGTACAGATACGCAGTATTTT. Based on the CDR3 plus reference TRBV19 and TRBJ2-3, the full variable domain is DGGITQSPKYLFRKEGQNVTLSCEQNLNHDAMYWYRQDPGQGLRLIYYSQIVNDFQKGDIAEGYSVSREKKESFPLTVTSAQKNPTAFYLCASSIQGTDTQYFGPGTRLTVL.